This T cell receptor beta chain derives from a study of blood T cell repertoires in COVID-19. Background on the study: Sites across the United States, Italy and Spain contributed samples from acute and convalescent COVID-19.

Generated by immunoSEQ multiplex PCR, the TCRdb table keeps only in-frame clones and is missing some. The sample yields roughly 180,000 clones, roughly 81% seen once. After removal of 1 base from V and 5 bases from J, the junction contained 8 bases not matched to a gene. This CDR3 has 16 amino acids. CDR1 and CDR2 from the germline V gene are LGHNA and YNFKEQ. The receptor was isolated from a woman aged 45 to 65 with COVID-19, enrolled during active disease. The sequencing sample was made of peripheral blood. The chain carries TRBV4-2 and TRBJ2-5; TRBD2 matches at 9 bases. The DNA for the CDR3 is TGTGCCAGCAGCCAAGGCGGCGGGGGGGCCGAGGAGACCCAGTACTTC. Translated, it gives CASSQGGGGAEETQYF.